This T cell receptor beta chain was identified in a study of CD8+ T cells in alopecia areata. Sequencing relied on a cDNA template that was reverse transcribed from extracted RNA. Clones were read by immunoSEQ multiplex PCR, and TCRdb kept only the in-frame ones, dropping some. The sample holds some 130,000 clones, about three fifths seen once. The CDR3 sequence is 14 residues long. CDR1 and CDR2 (germline): SGHNT, YYREEE (reference sequence). Trimming pared 0 bases from V and 8 bases from J, leaving 9 bases between. The chain carries TRBV5-4 and TRBJ1-6; unclear D gene. This clonotype was obtained from a human donor with alopecia areata. The specimen comprised CD4+ T cells sorted from blood, sampled at week 0. The CDR3 loop reads CASSLAGRDSPLHF. The CDR3 bases are TGTGCCAGCAGCTTGGCCGGGAGGGATTCACCCCTCCACTTT.